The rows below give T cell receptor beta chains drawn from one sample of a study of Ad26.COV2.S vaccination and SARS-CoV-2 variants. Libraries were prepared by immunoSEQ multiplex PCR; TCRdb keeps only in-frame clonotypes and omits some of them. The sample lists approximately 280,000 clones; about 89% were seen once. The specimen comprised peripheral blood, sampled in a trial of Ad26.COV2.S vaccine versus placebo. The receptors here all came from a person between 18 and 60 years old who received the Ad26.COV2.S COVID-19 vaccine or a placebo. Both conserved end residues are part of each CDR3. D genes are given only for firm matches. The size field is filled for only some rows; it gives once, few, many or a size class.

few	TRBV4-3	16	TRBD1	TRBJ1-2	TGCGCCAGCAGCCCAGACCGGACAGGGCCTTACTATGGCTACACCTTC	CASSPDRTGPYYGYTF
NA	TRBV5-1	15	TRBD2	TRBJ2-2	TGCGCCAGCAGCCAGGGACTAGCGAGCACCGGGGAGCTGTTTTTT	CASSQGLASTGELFF
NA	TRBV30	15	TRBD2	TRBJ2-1	TGTGCCTGGAACCGCGGGACTAGCTCCTACAATGAGCAGTTCTTC	CAWNRGTSSYNEQFF
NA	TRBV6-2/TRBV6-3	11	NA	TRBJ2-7	TGTGCCAGCAGTCAGATCTACGAGCAGTACTTC	CASSQIYEQYF
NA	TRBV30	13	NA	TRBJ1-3	TGTGCCTGGAGTCCAATCGGGCCCGGCACCATATATTTT	CAWSPIGPGTIYF
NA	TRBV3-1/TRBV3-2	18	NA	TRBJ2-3	TGTGCCAGCAGCCAAAATCCCTCCGCGGATACTAGCACAGATACGCAGTATTTT	CASSQNPSADTSTDTQYF
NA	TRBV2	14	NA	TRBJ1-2	TGTGCCAGCAGTGAGGAGGCAGGAGGTGATGACTACACCTTC	CASSEEAGGDDYTF
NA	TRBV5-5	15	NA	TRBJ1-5	TGTGCCAGCAGCTTGGGGGTAGGGAGCAATCAGCCCCAGCATTTT	CASSLGVGSNQPQHF
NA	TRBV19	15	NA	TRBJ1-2	TGTGCCAGTAGTGTGACCAGGGACTCTAGCTATGGCTACACCTTC	CASSVTRDSSYGYTF
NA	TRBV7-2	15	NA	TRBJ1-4	TGTGCCAGCAGCTTGAAGGGGGGAATGGATGAAAAACTGTTTTTT	CASSLKGGMDEKLFF
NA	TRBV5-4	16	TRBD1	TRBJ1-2	TGTGCCAGCAGCTCAGGATTACAGGGGGCCGTCTATGGCTACACCTTC	CASSSGLQGAVYGYTF
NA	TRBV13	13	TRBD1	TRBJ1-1	TGTGCCAGCAGCCGTAACAGGGGGTGGGAAGCTTTCTTT	CASSRNRGWEAFF
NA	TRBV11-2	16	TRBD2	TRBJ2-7	TGTGCCAGCAGCTTAGCGGGGGGGGTCAATACCTACGAGCAGTACTTC	CASSLAGGVNTYEQYF
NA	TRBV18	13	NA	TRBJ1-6	TGTGCCAGCTCACCAACCGGGGATTCACCCCTCCACTTT	CASSPTGDSPLHF
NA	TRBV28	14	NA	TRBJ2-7	TGTGCCAGCAGTTGGAGGATCGGCTCCTACGAGCAGTACTTC	CASSWRIGSYEQYF
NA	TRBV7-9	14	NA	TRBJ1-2	TGTGCCAGCAGCCTCGGATGGGAGGGATCGGGCTACACCTTC	CASSLGWEGSGYTF
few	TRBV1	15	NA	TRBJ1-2	TGCACCAGCAGCCAAGGGCTCAGGGGCGTGCATGGCTACACCTTC	CTSSQGLRGVHGYTF
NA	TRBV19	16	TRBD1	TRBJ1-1	TGTGCCACCCTCACCGGGACAGGCTTCATGAACACTGAAGCTTTCTTT	CATLTGTGFMNTEAFF
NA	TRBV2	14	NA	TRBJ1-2	TGTGCCAGCAGCGCAGGGTCAGGCCTCGGGGGCTACACCTTC	CASSAGSGLGGYTF
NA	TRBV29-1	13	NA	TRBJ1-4	TGCAGCGTCCGCATCGCCGTTAATGAAAAACTGTTTTTT	CSVRIAVNEKLFF
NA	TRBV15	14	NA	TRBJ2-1	TGTGCCACCAGCAGAGATCTAACAGTCAATGAGCAGTTCTTC	CATSRDLTVNEQFF
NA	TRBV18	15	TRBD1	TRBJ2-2	TGTGCCAGCTCAAGACGGACAGGGGACACCGGGGAGCTGTTTTTT	CASSRRTGDTGELFF
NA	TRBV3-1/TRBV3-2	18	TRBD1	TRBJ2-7	TGTGCCAGCAGCCGGGAGCGCCCTACAGGGGTCACCTCCTACGAGCAGTACTTC	CASSRERPTGVTSYEQYF
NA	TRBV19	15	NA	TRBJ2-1	TGTGCCAGTAGTATAGGCACTACCTTCGGCAATGAGCAGTTCTTC	CASSIGTTFGNEQFF
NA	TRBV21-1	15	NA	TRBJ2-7	TGTGCCAGCAGCAGTCCGACACGGAGAAACTACGAGCAGTACTTC	CASSSPTRRNYEQYF
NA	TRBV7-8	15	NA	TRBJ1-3	TGTGCCAGCAGCTTAGCAAGGCAGGGAGGAAACACCATATATTTT	CASSLARQGGNTIYF